A selection of T cell receptor beta chains follows, all from one sample in a study of shared T cell receptors in the human thymus. Measured with immunoSEQ multiplex PCR; TCRdb has only the in-frame clones, and not every one. The sample yields about 710,000 clones, around 87% seen once. These sequences were also reported in another study, on human thymus T cells.

The sequenced sample consisted of thymocytes. The receptors shown here come from a boy under two years old with a congenital heart defect. Each CDR3 is given with its conserved first and last residue. The D gene is left open where the match is weak. Clone size is stated in some rows and not others, as once, few, many or a class when expanded.

abundance	j_gene	v_gene	d_gene	CDR3aa	CDR3nt
.	TRBJ2-1	TRBV11-3	.	CASSLFSTYEQFF	TGTGCCAGCAGCTTATTTAGCACGTATGAGCAGTTCTTC
.	TRBJ1-2	TRBV4-3	.	CASSQVSAGRGGYTF	TGCGCCAGCAGCCAAGTATCAGCAGGAAGGGGTGGCTACACCTTC
.	TRBJ1-1	TRBV28	.	CASSSIVPGNTEAFF	TGTGCCAGCAGTTCCATAGTGCCAGGGAACACTGAAGCTTTCTTT
.	TRBJ2-1	TRBV6-5	.	CASSYSARPNYNEQFF	TGTGCCAGCAGTTACTCGGCTAGACCCAATTACAATGAGCAGTTCTTC
.	TRBJ2-7	TRBV11-3	.	CASSLEEETKGDGSYEQYF	TGTGCCAGCAGCTTAGAGGAGGAAACTAAGGGGGATGGCTCCTACGAGCAGTACTTC
.	TRBJ1-4	TRBV4-1	.	CASSPWRVTAIDEKLFF	TGCGCCAGCAGCCCATGGAGGGTGACGGCAATTGATGAAAAACTGTTTTTT
.	TRBJ2-2	TRBV19	TRBD1	CASSIAPTGPNTGELFF	TGTGCCAGTAGTATAGCTCCGACAGGGCCGAACACCGGGGAGCTGTTTTTT
.	TRBJ2-5	TRBV5-6	.	CASSSPGRRYQETQYF	TGTGCCAGCAGCTCCCCGGGGAGACGGTACCAAGAGACCCAGTACTTC
.	TRBJ2-5	TRBV28	.	CASSGGETQYF	TGTGCCAGCAGTGGGGGGGAGACCCAGTACTTC
.	TRBJ2-1	TRBV2	.	CASSLLDREGSYNEQFF	TGTGCCAGCAGCCTCCTCGATCGTGAGGGCTCCTACAATGAGCAGTTCTTC
.	TRBJ1-5	TRBV4-1	TRBD1	CASSQAGQGNQPQHF	TGCGCCAGCAGCCAAGCGGGACAGGGGAATCAGCCCCAGCATTTT
.	TRBJ2-1	TRBV27	TRBD1	CASSQGQGPYNEQFF	TGTGCCAGCAGTCAGGGACAGGGGCCCTACAATGAGCAGTTCTTC
.	TRBJ2-7	TRBV9	.	CASSVGQNYEQYF	TGTGCCAGCAGCGTAGGACAGAACTACGAGCAGTACTTC
.	TRBJ2-7	TRBV5-4	TRBD2	CASSLAIAGASYEQYF	TGTGCCAGCAGCTTGGCCATAGCGGGAGCGTCCTACGAGCAGTACTTC
.	TRBJ2-1	TRBV27	.	CASSSLTSRFVNEQFF	TGTGCCAGCAGTAGCCTCACTAGCAGGTTTGTGAATGAGCAGTTCTTC
.	TRBJ1-4	TRBV29-1	.	CSVELGSTTNEKLFF	TGCAGCGTTGAACTCGGTAGTACAACTAATGAAAAACTGTTTTTT
.	TRBJ2-1	TRBV2	TRBD2	CASSEGPTTSGRALSGNEQFF	TGTGCCAGCAGTGAAGGGCCAACTACTAGCGGGAGGGCCTTGAGCGGCAATGAGCAGTTCTTC
.	TRBJ1-1	TRBV11-3	.	CASSFVAEAFF	TGTGCCAGCAGCTTTGTAGCTGAAGCTTTCTTT
.	TRBJ1-5	TRBV2	.	CASRGRGSNQPQHF	TGTGCCAGCAGGGGTAGGGGAAGCAATCAGCCCCAGCATTTT
.	TRBJ1-3	TRBV27	.	CASSLSRGGNTIYF	TGTGCCAGCAGTTTGAGTAGAGGCGGAAACACCATATATTTT
.	TRBJ2-5	TRBV11-2	TRBD2	CASSLGPPLAGNKKTQYF	TGTGCCAGCAGCTTAGGACCCCCACTAGCGGGGAATAAGAAGACCCAGTACTTC
.	TRBJ2-1	TRBV4-3	TRBD2	CASSQVSSTSAYNEQFF	TGCGCCAGCAGCCAAGTATCAAGTACTAGCGCCTACAATGAGCAGTTCTTC
few	TRBJ1-5	TRBV27	TRBD1	CASSLWDSNSQPQHF	TGTGCCAGCAGTTTATGGGACAGCAACTCCCAGCCCCAGCATTTT
once	TRBJ2-1	TRBV7-9	TRBD2	CASSPGGGSGTRNNEQFF	TGTGCCAGCAGCCCTGGTGGGGGGTCGGGGACTAGAAACAATGAGCAGTTCTTC
.	TRBJ1-5	TRBV11-2	.	CASSIGWGQTSDQPQHF	TGTGCCAGCAGCATTGGGTGGGGACAAACATCCGATCAGCCCCAGCATTTT
.	TRBJ1-5	TRBV5-6	.	CASSLGDIGNQPQHF	TGTGCCAGCAGCTTGGGAGACATAGGCAATCAGCCCCAGCATTTT
.	TRBJ2-7	TRBV28	TRBD1	CASSFFVDFSGGEPYEQYF	TGTGCCAGCAGCTTCTTCGTGGACTTTTCAGGGGGCGAGCCCTACGAGCAGTACTTC
.	TRBJ2-3	TRBV7-3	.	CASSFSGTDTQYF	TGTGCCAGCAGCTTTAGCGGCACAGATACGCAGTATTTT
.	TRBJ2-7	TRBV14	.	CASSQAREITLWEQYF	TGTGCCAGCAGCCAAGCCCGCGAGATCACCCTCTGGGAGCAGTACTTC
.	TRBJ1-6	TRBV28	TRBD1	CASSWVGTGVNSPLHF	TGTGCCAGCAGTTGGGTTGGGACAGGGGTTAATTCACCCCTCCACTTT
once	TRBJ2-7	TRBV4-2	.	CASSQDRGSSYEQYF	TGTGCCAGCAGCCAAGATCGCGGTTCCTCCTACGAGCAGTACTTC
.	TRBJ1-2	TRBV7-2	.	CASSLSRVGVRYGYTF	TGTGCCAGCAGCTTGAGCAGGGTAGGAGTCCGCTATGGCTACACCTTC
.	TRBJ1-1	TRBV19	TRBD1	CASRVRGQINTEAFF	TGTGCCAGTAGAGTCCGGGGACAGATTAACACTGAAGCTTTCTTT
.	TRBJ2-5	TRBV6-6	.	CASSYPRGGQETQYF	TGTGCCAGCAGTTACCCTCGAGGGGGCCAAGAGACCCAGTACTTC
.	TRBJ1-2	TRBV28	TRBD1	CASKPGTGGLGYTF	TGTGCCAGCAAACCCGGGACAGGGGGCCTTGGCTACACCTTC
.	TRBJ1-1	TRBV11-2	.	CASSYTGIEAFF	TGTGCCAGCAGCTATACCGGGATTGAAGCTTTCTTT
.	TRBJ2-7	TRBV4-3	TRBD2	CASGEGREAPTYEQYF	TGCGCCAGCGGGGAAGGGCGGGAGGCCCCTACCTACGAGCAGTACTTC
.	TRBJ1-5	TRBV28	.	CASGEKVRSNQPQHF	TGTGCCAGCGGAGAAAAGGTTAGAAGCAATCAGCCCCAGCATTTT
.	TRBJ2-7	TRBV7-9	TRBD1	CASSNIPRDSLTYEQYF	TGTGCCAGCAGCAATATTCCCCGGGACAGCCTAACCTACGAGCAGTACTTC
.	TRBJ1-1	TRBV2	.	CASKSGGWKTEAFF	TGTGCCAGCAAGTCGGGGGGGTGGAAAACTGAAGCTTTCTTT